This passage covers 9 T cell receptor beta chains from one sample sequenced in a study of T cell changes during pregnancy in multiple sclerosis. The table came from immunoSEQ multiplex PCR; TCRdb's copy has only in-frame clones and leaves some out. The sample has around 52,000 clones, 80% to 90% seen once. Material for sequencing was peripheral blood from another person, used as feeder cells. The source of these receptors is a human donor whose cells served as feeder cells for cultures in a pregnancy study.

The chain links TRBV7-2 to TRBJ1-1, with 7 bases that match TRBD1. Germline V gene lookup returns CDR1 SGHTA and CDR2 FQGNSA. The V and J ends lost 4 bases and 2 bases, in that order; junction bases with no gene match: 13. The CDR3 runs 17 residues. CDR3 in amino acids: CASSSLWTGRANTEAFF. The CDR3 DNA sequence: TGTGCCAGCAGCTCCCTTTGGACAGGAAGGGCTAACACTGAAGCTTTCTTT.

The V call is TRBV18, the J call TRBJ1-6, with a possible D match to TRBD1 (5 bases). CDR1 is KGHSH and CDR2 is LQKENI in the germline V gene. This CDR3 contains 15 residues. Trimming took off 4 bases at V and 9 bases at J, with 16 bases between the two ends. The CDR3 DNA follows: TGTGCCAGCTCACTAAATGCTCCTAGGGGTTCACCCCTCCACTTT. Translated: CASSLNAPRGSPLHF.

The chain joins TRBV6-5 to TRBJ1-1; no firm D call. The CDR3 has 15 residues. V was pared by 0 bases and J by 0 bases, with 8 bases between. Looked up from germline, CDR1 is MNHEY and CDR2 is SVGAGI. CDR3 protein: CASSYSAELNTEAFF. CDR3 coding DNA: TGTGCCAGCAGTTACTCGGCCGAATTGAACACTGAAGCTTTCTTT.

In its sample, this clone was seen a few times. V and J are TRBV9 and TRBJ1-4; 10 positions match TRBD1. V lost 3 bases to trimming and J lost 4 bases; unmatched junction nucleotides: 3. Germline CDR1 reads SGDLS; CDR2 reads YYNGEE. CDR3 length: 15 amino acids. CDR3 loop: CASSGWDRGNEKLFF. Here the CDR3 DNA reads TGTGCCAGCAGCGGATGGGACAGGGGTAATGAAAAACTGTTTTTT.

The chain employs TRBV19 and TRBJ1-6; tentatively, D is TRBD1 (5 bases). The CDR3 extends over 14 amino acids. Germline CDR1 reads LNHDA; CDR2 reads SQIVND (reference sequence). Deletions cut 7 bases from V and 9 bases from J, with 16 bases between. CDR3 region: CASKIGQGSSPLHF. In DNA form, the CDR3 reads TGTGCCAGTAAGATAGGGCAGGGAAGTTCACCCCTCCACTTT.

The chain recombines TRBV28 with TRBJ1-6; D is ambiguous. Germline values: CDR1 MDHEN, CDR2 SYDVKM. The CDR3 length is 15 residues. With 8 bases removed from V and 8 bases from J, the gap between germline ends came to 19 bases. The CDR3 sequence is CASELRRLGDSPLHF. The DNA of the CDR3 is TGTGCCAGCGAGCTTAGGAGACTCGGGGATTCACCCCTCCACTTT.

The genes are TRBV5-5 and TRBJ2-3; D not resolved. V was trimmed by 0 bases and J by 4 bases, leaving 3 bases between them. Germline V lookup: CDR1 SGHKS, CDR2 YYEKEE (reference sequence). The length of the CDR3 is 12 residues. The CDR3 loop reads CASSLVADTQYF. CDR3 DNA: TGTGCCAGCAGCTTGGTGGCAGATACGCAGTATTTT.

This clone was recorded once. The genes are TRBV7-2 and TRBJ2-7; 8 bases align to TRBD2. Trimming took 6 bases from V and 5 from J; bases not matched to a gene: 9. Germline CDR1 SGHTA, CDR2 FQGNSA. The CDR3 sequence is 14 residues long. The CDR3 reads CASRISTSGHEQYF. In nucleotides, the CDR3 is TGTGCCAGCAGGATCTCCACTAGCGGCCACGAGCAGTACTTC.

The CDR3 DNA reads as TGTGCCAGCAGCTTGGCCGGGGTCTATGGCTACACCTTC. As protein: CASSLAGVYGYTF. The chain employs TRBV5-8 and TRBJ1-2; no definite D call. In germline, CDR1 is SGHTS, CDR2 YDEGEE. Trimming removed 0 bases at V and 4 bases at J, with 7 bases between. The CDR3 consists of 13 residues.